Each of the 27 T cell receptor beta chains below was sequenced from the same sample in a study of T cell responses to AZD1222 COVID-19 vaccine. Produced via immunoSEQ multiplex PCR; TCRdb's table is partial and in-frame only. The sample has about 130,000 clones; roughly nine tenths are singletons. Sequenced here: peripheral blood, sampled on day 0 of AZD1222 vaccination. All receptors come from an adult in good health.

The chain carries TRBV3-1 (or the pseudogene TRBV3-2) and TRBJ1-2; D possibly corresponds to TRBD1 (5 bases). The germline gives CDR1 LGHDT, CDR2 YNNKEL (reference sequence). With 3 bases removed from V and 0 bases from J, the gap between germline ends came to 14 bases. The CDR3 sequence is 16 residues long. The CDR3 loop is CASSQNDRMTNYGYTF. The DNA for the CDR3 is TGTGCCAGCAGCCAGAATGACAGAATGACTAACTATGGCTACACCTTC.

The rearrangement joins TRBV5-1 to TRBJ1-3; tentative D call: TRBD1 (5 bases). The CDR3 is made up of 15 amino acids. The V gene's germline CDR1 is SGHRS and CDR2 YFSETQ. The V end lost 0 bases, the J end lost 3 bases, and 10 bases lay between the germline ends. Written as DNA, the CDR3 is TGCGCCAGCAGCTTGGATGTAGGGGTTGGAAACACCATATATTTT. The encoded protein is CASSLDVGVGNTIYF.

This clone was recorded once. The chain joins TRBV27 to TRBJ1-5; 7 bases align to TRBD1. Germline lookup yields CDR1 MNHEY and CDR2 SMNVEV (reference sequence). This CDR3 spans 16 amino acids. Losses at the gene ends were 5 bases for V and 2 bases for J; bases not matched to a gene: 9. CDR3 DNA sequence: TGTGCCAGCAGTCCAATCCAGGGGGGGGGCAATCAGCCCCAGCATTTT. This gives the protein CASSPIQGGGNQPQHF.

The chain combines TRBV5-4 with TRBJ1-1; tentatively, D is TRBD1 (5 bases). The CDR3 length is 15 residues. V was shortened by 0 bases and J by 6 bases, with 15 bases between the two germline ends. Per the germline V gene, CDR1 is SGHNT and CDR2 is YYREEE (reference sequence). CDR3 loop: CASSLGGGIVPEAFF. For the CDR3, the DNA is TGTGCCAGCAGCTTGGGGGGGGGAATCGTGCCTGAAGCTTTCTTT.

This chain connects TRBV9 to TRBJ2-3, with D perhaps TRBD1 or TRBD2 (5 bases each). The CDR3 is made up of 15 amino acids. Trimming left V 0 bases short and J 3 bases short, with 11 bases between. Germline loops: CDR1 SGDLS, CDR2 YYNGEE. CDR3 sequence (DNA): TGTGCCAGCAGCGTAGGAGGGGTTGGGACAGATACGCAGTATTTT. Its protein product is CASSVGGVGTDTQYF.

J is TRBJ1-1 and V is TRBV4-3; 7 positions match TRBD1. CDR1 and CDR2 (germline): LGHNA, YSLEER. The junction had 6 bases not matched to a gene; V was cut back by 1 base and J by 1 base. The CDR3 spans 16 residues. CDR3 protein: CASSQGGGWRNTEAFF. The DNA for the CDR3 is TGCGCCAGCAGCCAAGGAGGGGGCTGGAGGAACACTGAAGCTTTCTTT.

V usage is TRBV5-1 and J usage is TRBJ2-2, with 9 positions matching TRBD1. Trimming took 3 bases from V and 4 from J; bases not matched to a gene: 7. This CDR3 is 16 amino acids long. Germline loops: CDR1 SGHRS, CDR2 YFSETQ. CDR3 DNA: TGCGCCAGCAGCTCTACAGGGGGCCTCAGCACCGGGGAGCTGTTTTTT. This sequence encodes CASSSTGGLSTGELFF.

This chain joins TRBV7-2 and TRBJ2-2, with 7 bases that match TRBD2. There are 16 residues in the CDR3. The J segment lost 5 bases and the V segment lost 2 bases, leaving 8 bases of the junction unmatched. Germline-derived CDR1 and CDR2 are SGHTA and FQGNSA. The DNA of the CDR3 is TGTGCCAGCAGCTTAACTTCTAGCGGACGGACCGGGGAGCTGTTTTTT. It is translated as CASSLTSSGRTGELFF.

The rearrangement uses TRBV3-1 (or the pseudogene TRBV3-2) and TRBJ1-1, with 7 bases aligning to TRBD1. V lost 6 bases, J lost 5 bases, and 6 bases stayed unmatched. The CDR3 extends over 13 amino acids. The germline CDR1 and CDR2 sequences are LGHDT and YNNKEL (reference sequence). The CDR3 protein is CASSLRGATEAFF. Here the CDR3 DNA reads TGTGCCAGCAGTCTCAGGGGGGCTACTGAAGCTTTCTTT.

The V and J genes are TRBV28 and TRBJ1-1, with D perhaps matching TRBD1 (5 bases). Between the trimmed V and J ends, which lost 2 bases and 4 bases, there was a span of 14 bases. Germline-derived CDR1 and CDR2 are MDHEN and SYDVKM. The CDR3 sequence is 15 residues long. CDR3 in DNA: TGTGCCAGCAGTTTAGGGCTGGGGGTTTTCACTGAAGCTTTCTTT. Translating it yields CASSLGLGVFTEAFF.

DNA of the CDR3: TGCGCCAGCACGACTAGCGGGGGGTCGACAGATACGCAGTATTTT. Translated, it gives CASTTSGGSTDTQYF. The chain combines TRBV5-1 with TRBJ2-3; the match to TRBD2 covers 13 bases. Germline V gene data show CDR1 as SGHRS and CDR2 as YFSETQ. Germline trimming cut 6 bases from V and 3 bases from J; bases unmatched to any gene: 4. There are 15 residues in the CDR3.

The chain couples TRBV7-8 to TRBJ2-7; D not resolved. Germline V gives CDR1 SGHVS, CDR2 FQNEAQ. CDR3 length: 12 residues. V was pared by 1 base and J by 6 bases, with 7 bases between. Here the CDR3 reads CASSLEGSEQYF. The CDR3 DNA follows: TGTGCCAGCAGCTTAGAGGGCAGCGAGCAGTACTTC. Together with reference TRBV7-8 and TRBJ2-7, the CDR3 gives the full variable domain: GAGVSQSPRYKVAKRGQDVALRCDPISGHVSLFWYQQALGQGPEFLTYFQNEAQLDKSGLPSDRFFAERPEGSVSTLKIQRTQQEDSAVYLCASSLEGSEQYFGPGTRLTVT.

This clone occurred once. The chain links TRBV2 to TRBJ2-3; D remains ambiguous. The CDR3 spans 11 residues. V lost 8 bases and J lost 4, with 7 bases in between. Germline CDR1 and CDR2: SNHLY and FYNNEI. Here the CDR3 reads CASGVADTQYF. The CDR3 DNA reads as TGTGCCAGCGGGGTAGCAGATACGCAGTATTTT.

This sequence joins TRBV9 and TRBJ2-1, with 8 bases identical to TRBD1. Losses at the gene ends were 2 bases for V and 9 bases for J; bases not matched to a gene: 10. This CDR3 has 15 residues. CDR1 SGDLS and CDR2 YYNGEE come from the germline V gene. CDR3 region: CASSVRDRRGGEQFF. CDR3 DNA: TGTGCCAGCAGCGTCCGGGACAGGCGGGGAGGTGAGCAGTTCTTC.

This clone was recorded only once. The chain has TRBV6-4 and TRBJ1-3; the D is unclear. V was clipped by 4 bases and J by 8 bases, with 9 bases between them. The germline CDR1 and CDR2 sequences are MRHNA and SNTAGT. The CDR3 runs 12 residues. The CDR3 protein is CASSVDRDTIYF. The CDR3 nucleotides are TGTGCCAGCAGTGTTGACCGCGACACCATATATTTT.

V usage is TRBV10-3 and J usage is TRBJ2-4; D not certain. This CDR3 spans 13 amino acids. The germline gives CDR1 ENHRY, CDR2 SYGVKD. The V gene lost 3 bases and the J gene lost 0 bases, with 3 bases spanning the gap. CDR3 protein: CAISDVAKNIQYF. DNA for the CDR3: TGTGCCATCAGTGATGTAGCCAAAAACATTCAGTACTTC.

This chain connects TRBV4-3 to TRBJ2-2, with 9 nucleotides matching TRBD1. CDR1 and CDR2 from the germline V gene are LGHNA and YSLEER. With 4 bases clipped from V and 5 bases from J, the junction kept 8 bases outside the gene matches. CDR3 length: 16 amino acids. The CDR3 is CASSRLGQGLTGELFF. DNA for the CDR3: TGCGCCAGCAGCCGGTTAGGACAGGGGTTAACCGGGGAGCTGTTTTTT.

The chain is built from TRBV2 and TRBJ2-2; 8 bases map to TRBD1. The CDR3 sequence is 15 residues long. The V segment lost 3 bases and the J segment 5 bases; nucleotides outside the gene matches: 5. Germline V lookup: CDR1 SNHLY, CDR2 FYNNEI. CDR3 residues: CASSEGNRGTGELFF. CDR3 in DNA: TGTGCCAGCAGTGAGGGGAACAGGGGGACCGGGGAGCTGTTTTTT.

The chain uses TRBV6-5 and TRBJ2-3; unclear D gene. Germline values: CDR1 MNHEY, CDR2 SVGAGI. V was pared by 2 bases and J by 3 bases, with 6 bases between. The CDR3 is made up of 13 amino acids. The CDR3 is CASSYTETDTQYF. Here the CDR3 DNA reads TGTGCCAGCAGTTACACCGAGACAGATACGCAGTATTTT.

The chain joins TRBV19 to TRBJ1-2, with 8 positions matching TRBD1. Germline lookup yields CDR1 LNHDA and CDR2 SQIVND (reference sequence). The CDR3 spans 16 residues. J gave up 6 bases and V 3 bases, and 12 bases lay outside the gene matches. The DNA for the CDR3 is TGTGCCAGTAGTATTACGGGTCCGACAGGGGACAATGGCTACACCTTC. It translates to CASSITGPTGDNGYTF.

This clone was seen a few times. The chain joins TRBV28 to TRBJ1-4; possible D gene TRBD1, 5 bases. This CDR3 has 13 residues. Per the germline V gene, CDR1 is MDHEN and CDR2 is SYDVKM. The V gene lost 11 bases and the J gene lost 3 bases, with 13 bases spanning the gap. The CDR3 nucleotides read TGTGCCGGACGCCGGGACCCTAATGAAAAACTGTTTTTT. Amino acid sequence: CAGRRDPNEKLFF.

This clone was picked up one time. This rearrangement joins TRBV24-1 to TRBJ2-5; 7 nucleotides line up with TRBD2. The CDR3 extends over 13 amino acids. Germline CDR1 is KGHDR and CDR2 is SFDVKD. The junction had 6 bases not matched to a gene; V was cut back by 11 bases and J by 1 base. The CDR3 DNA reads as TGTGCCAGCCGGGCTAGCGGCCAAGAGACCCAGTACTTC. The encoded protein is CASRASGQETQYF.

This chain's CDR3 is CASIKPSVSPEAFF. DNA for the CDR3: TGTGCCAGCATCAAACCGTCGGTTAGCCCTGAAGCTTTCTTT. J is TRBJ1-1 and V is TRBV5-6; D is undetermined. Germline-derived CDR1 and CDR2 are SGHDT and YYEEEE. This CDR3 is built from 14 residues. Trimming pared 6 bases from V and 6 bases from J, leaving 18 bases between. The variable domain in full, completed from reference TRBV5-6 and TRBJ1-1, reads DAGVTQSPTHLIKTRGQQVTLRCSPKSGHDTVSWYQQALGQGPQFIFQYYEEEERQRGNFPDRFSGHQFPNYSSELNVNALLLGDSALYLCASIKPSVSPEAFFGQGTRLTVV.

V gene TRBV10-3 combines with J gene TRBJ1-2, with a weak D call TRBD1 (6 bases). Trimming left V 0 bases short and J 4 bases short, with 12 bases between. In germline, CDR1 is ENHRY, CDR2 SYGVKD. The CDR3 extends over 15 amino acids. The CDR3 sequence: CAISESLGASYGYTF. The CDR3 DNA sequence: TGTGCCATCAGTGAGTCCTTGGGGGCTTCCTATGGCTACACCTTC.

The count of this clone is one. V usage is TRBV18 and J usage is TRBJ1-3, with 7 bases identical to TRBD1. The CDR3 is 17 residues long. The trim removed 1 base at V and 1 base at J, leaving 7 bases unmatched. Germline V CDR1 and CDR2: KGHSH, LQKENI. The CDR3 region has the DNA TGTGCCAGCTCACCACAAACCGGGACAGCTTCTGGAAACACCATATATTTT. As protein: CASSPQTGTASGNTIYF. Full variable domain (remainder filled in from reference TRBV18 and TRBJ1-3): NAGVMQNPRHLVRRRGQEARLRCSPMKGHSHVYWYRQLPEEGLKFMVYLQKENIIDESGMPKERFSAEFPKEGPSILRIQQVVRGDSAAYFCASSPQTGTASGNTIYFGEGSWLTVV.

The chain carries TRBV27 and TRBJ1-2; no definite D call. Germline values: CDR1 MNHEY, CDR2 SMNVEV (reference sequence). This CDR3 has 14 amino acids. V dropped 6 bases and J dropped 5 bases, with 16 bases sitting between them. The chain's CDR3 is CASSPRAFGYGYTF. The CDR3, as DNA: TGTGCCAGCAGCCCCCGCGCGTTTGGGTATGGCTACACCTTC.

This chain joins TRBV5-1 and TRBJ1-5, with D uncertain. The CDR3 loop spans 13 amino acids. Germline CDR1 SGHRS, CDR2 YFSETQ. With 0 bases removed from V and 7 bases from J, the gap between germline ends came to 8 bases. Here the CDR3 reads CASSLGPLQPQHF. The CDR3 region has the DNA TGCGCCAGCAGCTTGGGACCCCTCCAGCCCCAGCATTTT.